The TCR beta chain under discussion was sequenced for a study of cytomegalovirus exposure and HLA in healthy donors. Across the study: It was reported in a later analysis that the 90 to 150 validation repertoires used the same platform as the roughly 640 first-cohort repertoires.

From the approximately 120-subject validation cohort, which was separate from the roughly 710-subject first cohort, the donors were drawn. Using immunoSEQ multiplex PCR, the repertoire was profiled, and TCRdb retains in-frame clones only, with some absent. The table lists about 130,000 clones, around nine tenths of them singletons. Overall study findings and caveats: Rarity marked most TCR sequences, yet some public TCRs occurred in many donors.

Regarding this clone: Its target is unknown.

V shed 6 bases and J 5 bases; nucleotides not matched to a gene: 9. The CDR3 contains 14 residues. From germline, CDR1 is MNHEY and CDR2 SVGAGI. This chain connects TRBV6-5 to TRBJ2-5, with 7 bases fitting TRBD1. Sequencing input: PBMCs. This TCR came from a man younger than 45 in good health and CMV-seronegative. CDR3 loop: CASSMDRMRETQYF. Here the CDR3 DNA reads TGTGCCAGCAGCATGGACAGGATGAGGGAGACCCAGTACTTC.